This TCR beta chain was sequenced in a study of T cells in Graves' hyperthyroidism and ophthalmopathy. The CDR3 has 13 amino acids. V lost 6 bases and J 3 bases, leaving 12 bases between the germline ends. Comment on this clonotype: Its target is not known.

Study results and limitations: Ophthalmopathy stood apart from stable hyperthyroidism in a 13 V-J model.

Researchers took RNA transcripts and amplified the TCR beta CDR3 regions from them. RT-PCR in the first round (using the HTBI primer set) targeted the TCR CDR3. TCRdb reprocessed the multiplex PCR reads via MiXCR and lists one record per CDR3 protein. The table includes around 690,000 distinct CDR3 sequences, less than 25% detected once. The TCR originated in a man under 40 with Graves' ophthalmopathy. The chain combines TRBV12-3 or TRBV12-4 with TRBJ2-7; D is unclear. Sequencing input: blood. The CDR3 loop is CASSYTQFYEQYF. The CDR3 DNA is TGTGCCAGCAGCTACACACAATTCTACGAGCAGTACTTC.